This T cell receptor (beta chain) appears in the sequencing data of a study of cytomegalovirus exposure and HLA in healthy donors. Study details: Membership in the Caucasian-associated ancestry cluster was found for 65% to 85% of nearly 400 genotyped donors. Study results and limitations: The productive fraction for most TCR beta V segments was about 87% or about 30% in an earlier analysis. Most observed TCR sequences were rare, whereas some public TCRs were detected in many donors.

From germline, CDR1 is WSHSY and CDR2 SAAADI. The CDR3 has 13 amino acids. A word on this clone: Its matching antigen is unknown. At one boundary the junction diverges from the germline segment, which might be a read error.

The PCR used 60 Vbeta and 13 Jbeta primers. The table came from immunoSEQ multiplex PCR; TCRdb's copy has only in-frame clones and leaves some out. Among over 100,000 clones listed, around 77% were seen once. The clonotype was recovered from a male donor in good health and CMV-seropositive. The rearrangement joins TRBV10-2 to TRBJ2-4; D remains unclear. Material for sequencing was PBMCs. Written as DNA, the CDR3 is TGCGCCAGCAGTGAGTTTGCCAGAAACAGTCAGTACTTC. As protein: CASSEFARNSQYF.